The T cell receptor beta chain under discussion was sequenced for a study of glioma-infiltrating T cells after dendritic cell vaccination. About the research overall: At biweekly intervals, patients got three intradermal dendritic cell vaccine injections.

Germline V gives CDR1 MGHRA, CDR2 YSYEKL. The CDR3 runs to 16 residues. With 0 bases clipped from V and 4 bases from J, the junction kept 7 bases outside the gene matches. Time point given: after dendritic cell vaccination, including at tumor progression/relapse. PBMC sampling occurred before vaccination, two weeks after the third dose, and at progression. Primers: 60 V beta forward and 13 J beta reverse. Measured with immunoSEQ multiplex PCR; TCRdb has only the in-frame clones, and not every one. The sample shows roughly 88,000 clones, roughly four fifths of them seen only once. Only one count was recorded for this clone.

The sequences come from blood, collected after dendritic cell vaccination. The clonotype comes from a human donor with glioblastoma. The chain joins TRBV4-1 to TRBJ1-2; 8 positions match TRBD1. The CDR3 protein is CASSQDINRGTYGYTF. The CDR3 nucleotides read TGCGCCAGCAGCCAAGATATAAACAGGGGGACCTATGGCTACACCTTC.